This TCR beta chain comes out of a study of human T cells and chemical hapten exposure (dated by TCRdb to about 2021). Regarding the complete study: For sensitization, 2% DPC in acetone was applied to a 2 cm by 2 cm area of upper inner arm skin. In alopecia patients, the study followed how the peripheral blood TCR repertoire changed in vivo over primary and secondary sensitization to diphenylcyclopropenone (DPC), a hapten. The patient cohort, mostly female, included alopecia areata with under or over 50% scalp involvement, alopecia totalis and alopecia universalis. Patients additionally received weekly therapeutic DPC doses to the scalp throughout the roughly 23-week study period. Libraries were combined into a pool for sequencing, and differences in TCR yield between samples came mainly from small differences in library volumes within the pool. Patch testing was done on the upper back using Finn chambers containing 0.01% DPC, and results were scored after 6 days according to International Contact Dermatitis Research Group standards. Blood was sampled from patients pre-sensitization (week 0) and at 2, 6 and about 24 weeks after DPC sensitization. About 30 alopecia patients provided blood for TCR sequencing at one to four time points (pre-sensitization, 2, 6 and 24 weeks).

Preparation of the library involved RACE. Sequencer: NextSeq 500. During library preparation, unique molecular identifiers were attached to individual cDNA molecules so that TCRs could be counted in a quantitative, reproducible way. Each blood RNA sample was used to sequence both TCR alpha and TCR beta chains. As for how the authors treated the data: The median number of TCRs per sample was some 100,000, ranging from about 20,000 to 750,000. The Decombinator software suite was used to annotate V, J and CDR3 in the TCR reads. For the PS versus PT1 abundance plots, all samples were subsampled to the same number of TCRs (28,000). Expanded TCRs were defined as absent before sensitization and observed at least eight times at the 2-week time point. TCRdb applied fastp at Q25 and MiXCR to the public reads, then kept only in-frame beta chains. Under each unique CDR3 protein, matching rows form one entry showing the most common genes and DNA. What appears here as the V and J calls and clone size reflects TCRdb's work, not the paper's. Here the sample has about 82,000 distinct CDR3 sequences; under 15% occur a single time. Clones ranked in the top ten supply approximately 6% of the sample.

In this sample, this clonotype turned up many times. Its binding antigen is unknown. There are no base qualities to consult, and no much larger clone falls within one base. What the authors observed across the whole study: Because all patients had alopecia, a presumed autoimmune disease, the immune response of the patients might differ from that of healthy individuals. After repeated subsampling, changes were observed in the strength of the expansion versus patch-test correlation and in the threshold at which the correlation became significant. Patch test score correlated positively with the number of PT1 expanded TCRs, reaching significance at thresholds 8, 16 and 32 but not at 4. DPC sensitization did not change the number of TCRs with a frequency above 1 in 1000, and there was no evidence of changes in global repertoire structure. Compared with pre-sensitization or healthy control sets, expanded TCRs formed significantly more large CDR3 similarity clusters, which is consistent with antigen-driven responses.

What the time point label conveys for this sample: patch test 3, about 24 weeks after DPC sensitization. Reading the label with the study, this specimen's treatment or condition is: therapeutic diphenylcyclopropenone sensitization with weekly scalp DPC. At every patch-test visit, the blood draw took place before the patch test was put on. Patients were eligible if aged 18 to 70, diagnosed with alopecia and judged suitable for DPC therapy, and pregnant patients were excluded. Total RNA was extracted from unfractionated whole blood that had been collected in Tempus Blood RNA tubes. Inclusive of the bounding cysteine and phenylalanine, the CDR3 is 15 residues long. Just CDR3 DNA is preserved here, 45 bases in frame from base 1. The V end loses 1 base and the J end loses 2 bases, and a stretch of 11 bases separates them. Taken from the germline V gene, the CDR1 and CDR2 loops are SGHVS and FNYEAQ.

The TCR sequence derives from a woman between 50 and 59 years old with alopecia areata. Some clones in this sample may be carry-over from other donors' samples. This specimen consisted of whole blood, obtained in connection with sensitization to the hapten diphenylcyclopropenone (DPC). This chain is built from TRBV7-6 and TRBJ1-1; there is no confident call for the D gene. The DNA reads TGTGCCAGCAGCTTAGTGTCGGGAGCAAACACTGAAGCTTTCTTT. It specifies CASSLVSGANTEAFF.